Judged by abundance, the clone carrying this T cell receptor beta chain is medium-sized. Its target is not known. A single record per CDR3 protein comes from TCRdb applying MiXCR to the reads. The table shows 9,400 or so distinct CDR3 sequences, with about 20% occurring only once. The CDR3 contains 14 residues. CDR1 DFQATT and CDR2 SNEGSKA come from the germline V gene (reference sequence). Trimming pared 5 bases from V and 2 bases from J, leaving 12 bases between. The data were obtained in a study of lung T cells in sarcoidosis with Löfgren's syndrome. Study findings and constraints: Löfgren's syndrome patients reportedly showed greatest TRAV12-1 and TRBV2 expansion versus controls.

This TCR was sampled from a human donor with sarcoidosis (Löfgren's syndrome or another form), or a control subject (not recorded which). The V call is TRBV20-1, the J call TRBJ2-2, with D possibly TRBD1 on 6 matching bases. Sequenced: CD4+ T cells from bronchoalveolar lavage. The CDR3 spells CSAHKGGNTGELFF. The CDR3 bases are TGCAGTGCTCACAAAGGGGGTAACACCGGGGAGCTGTTTTTT.